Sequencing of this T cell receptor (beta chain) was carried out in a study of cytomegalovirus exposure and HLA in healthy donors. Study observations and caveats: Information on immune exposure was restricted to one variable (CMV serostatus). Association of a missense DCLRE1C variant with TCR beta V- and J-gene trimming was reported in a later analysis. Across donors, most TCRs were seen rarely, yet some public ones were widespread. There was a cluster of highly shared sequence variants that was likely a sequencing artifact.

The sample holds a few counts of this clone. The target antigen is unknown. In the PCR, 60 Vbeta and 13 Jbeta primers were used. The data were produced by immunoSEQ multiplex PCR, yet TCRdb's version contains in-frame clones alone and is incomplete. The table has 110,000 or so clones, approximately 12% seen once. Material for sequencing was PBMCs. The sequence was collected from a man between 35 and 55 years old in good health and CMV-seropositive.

This CDR3 reads CASSTQAQGKGNTIYF. As DNA, the CDR3 is TGTGCCAGCAGCACTCAAGCCCAGGGGAAAGGAAACACCATATATTTT. This chain joins TRBV6-6 and TRBJ1-3; D might be TRBD1 (6 bases). Per the germline V gene, CDR1 is MNHNY and CDR2 is SVGAGI (reference sequence). The ends were cut back, 6 bases at V and 4 bases at J, with 19 bases in the middle. The CDR3 is made up of 16 amino acids.